The 16 T cell receptor beta chains below were found in one sample sequenced in a study of blood T cell repertoires in COVID-19. Produced via immunoSEQ multiplex PCR; TCRdb's table is partial and in-frame only. This sample has under 60,000 clones; 78% occur once, and the top ten carry about 25%. Sequenced material: peripheral blood. These TCRs come from a human donor in a cohort sampled during active COVID-19.

CDR3 sequence (DNA): TGTGCCAGCAGTCGCAGGGGTGCGAACACCGGGGAGCTGTTTTTT. It specifies CASSRRGANTGELFF. J is TRBJ2-2 and V is TRBV6-6, with TRBD1 as a possible D gene (6 bases). This CDR3 is built from 15 residues. V dropped 5 bases and J dropped 0 bases, with 10 bases sitting between them. Germline assignment: CDR1 MNHNY and CDR2 SVGAGI (reference sequence).

This rearrangement joins TRBV6-5 to TRBJ1-2; 9 positions match TRBD1. V lost 1 base to trimming and J lost 6 bases; unmatched junction nucleotides: 3. The germline gives CDR1 MNHEY, CDR2 SVGAGI. The CDR3 has 14 residues. DNA for the CDR3: TGTGCCAGCAGTTACTTGGACAGGGGTAATGGCTACACCTTC. This translates into CASSYLDRGNGYTF.

V usage is TRBV7-2 and J usage is TRBJ2-6; 8 bases map to TRBD1. Losses at the gene ends were 5 bases for V and 4 bases for J; bases not matched to a gene: 10. Germline V gene data show CDR1 as SGHTA and CDR2 as FQGNSA. The CDR3 is 17 amino acids. The CDR3 DNA sequence: TGTGCCAGCAGCCCCCGGACAGGGATAGGGGGGGCCAACGTCCTGACTTTC. This translates into CASSPRTGIGGANVLTF.

The CDR3 nucleotides are TGTGCCAGCAGCTTGCCGGGAGGGAGCACAGATACGCAGTATTTT. Its protein product is CASSLPGGSTDTQYF. The chain uses TRBV5-6 and TRBJ2-3; the match to TRBD2 covers 8 bases. The germline V gene has CDR1 SGHDT and CDR2 YYEEEE. This CDR3 is built from 15 residues. V shed 1 base and J 0 bases; nucleotides not matched to a gene: 1.

This rearrangement joins TRBV2 to TRBJ1-2, with 10 bases identical to TRBD1. The CDR3 has 14 amino acids. CDR1 is SNHLY, CDR2 FYNNEI, per germline. Trimming took 8 bases from V and 8 from J; bases not matched to a gene: 11. The DNA for the CDR3 is TGTGCCAGCGCATCCGGGACAGGGGTTGGCGGCTACACCTTC. Residues: CASASGTGVGGYTF.

The V gene is TRBV29-1, the J gene TRBJ1-4, with no clear D. Trimming pared 5 bases from V and 4 bases from J, leaving 8 bases between. The CDR3 sequence is 12 residues long. Germline V gene data show CDR1 as SQVTM and CDR2 as ANQGSEA. In DNA form, the CDR3 reads TGCAGCGTTAAGACGGGTAATGAAAAACTGTTTTTT. Encoded protein: CSVKTGNEKLFF.

V gene TRBV27 combines with J gene TRBJ2-1, with TRBD2 identical over 7 bases. J was trimmed by 9 bases and V by 8 bases; bases with no gene match: 19. The CDR3 consists of 16 residues. CDR1 and CDR2 from the germline V gene are MNHEY and SMNVEV (reference sequence). The CDR3 bases are TGTGCCAGCCGAAAGCTTGGCGGGGGAGGATTAGGTGAGCAGTTCTTC. Its translation: CASRKLGGGGLGEQFF.

This chain's CDR3 is CASSYSRTVTQPQHF. DNA of the CDR3: TGTGCCAGCAGTTACTCGAGGACAGTAACTCAGCCCCAGCATTTT. The V call is TRBV6-5, the J call TRBJ1-5, with D maybe TRBD1 (6 bases). This CDR3 spans 15 amino acids. The germline V and J ends were trimmed by 0 bases and 6 bases, with 12 bases remaining between them. Per germline, CDR1 MNHEY and CDR2 SVGAGI.

V is TRBV6-6 and J is TRBJ1-1; a possible D gene is TRBD1 (5 bases). The CDR3 length is 14 residues. From germline, CDR1 is MNHNY and CDR2 SVGAGI (reference sequence). Trimming left V 5 bases short and J 4 bases short, with 14 bases between. CDR3 sequence reads: CASSRGSLGTEAFF. The CDR3 nucleotides read TGTGCCAGCAGTCGGGGGAGTCTGGGCACTGAAGCTTTCTTT.

In this sample, this clone turned up a few times. V is TRBV30 and J is TRBJ2-5, with D possibly matching TRBD2 (5 bases). The CDR3 has 15 amino acids. Trimming left V 5 bases short and J 2 bases short, with 18 bases between. Germline CDR1 is GTSNPN and CDR2 is SVGIG (reference sequence). Here the CDR3 reads CAWRITGITQETQYF. The CDR3 DNA sequence: TGTGCCTGGCGGATCACGGGGATAACGCAAGAGACCCAGTACTTC.

A single count supports this clone. This chain connects TRBV18 to TRBJ1-2, with no clear D. The CDR3 extends over 14 amino acids. Germline V lookup: CDR1 KGHSH, CDR2 LQKENI. Trimming took off 1 base at V and 3 bases at J, with 9 bases between the two ends. Here the CDR3 DNA reads TGTGCCAGCTCACCACGGGCTTTTGACTATGGCTACACCTTC. It translates to CASSPRAFDYGYTF. Combining the CDR3 with reference TRBV18 and TRBJ1-2 gives the whole variable domain NAGVMQNPRHLVRRRGQEARLRCSPMKGHSHVYWYRQLPEEGLKFMVYLQKENIIDESGMPKERFSAEFPKEGPSILRIQQVVRGDSAAYFCASSPRAFDYGYTFGSGTRLTVV.

The gene calls are TRBV28 and TRBJ2-7, with 12 bases identical to TRBD1. CDR1 is MDHEN, CDR2 SYDVKM, per germline. V shed 6 bases, J shed 6 bases, and the junction held 6 bases outside the gene matches. The CDR3 has 14 amino acids. The CDR3 DNA reads as TGTGCCAGCAGGTCCGGGACAGGGGGCTTCGAGCAGTACTTC. It encodes CASRSGTGGFEQYF.

The rearrangement uses TRBV2 and TRBJ1-2; weak D call: TRBD1 (5 bases). This CDR3 has 15 residues. Germline loops: CDR1 SNHLY, CDR2 FYNNEI. The germline V and J ends were trimmed by 0 bases and 5 bases, with 13 bases remaining between them. The chain's CDR3 is CASSEAPGGVYGYTF. CDR3 DNA: TGTGCCAGCAGTGAAGCGCCGGGGGGAGTATATGGCTACACCTTC.

V and J are TRBV30 and TRBJ1-6, with D possibly matching TRBD1 (6 bases). Trimming left V 5 bases short and J 5 bases short, with 10 bases between. Germline lookup yields CDR1 GTSNPN and CDR2 SVGIG (reference sequence). The CDR3 runs to 13 residues. The DNA for the CDR3 is TGTGCCTGGGCCGCAGGGGATAATTCACCCCTCCACTTT. This codes for CAWAAGDNSPLHF.

The count of this clone is one. V is TRBV4-1 and J is TRBJ1-1, with no clear D. This CDR3 region has 18 residues. CDR1 is MGHRA and CDR2 is YSYEKL in the germline V gene. Trimming removed 0 bases at V and 0 bases at J, with 17 bases between. The CDR3 DNA follows: TGCGCCAGCAGCCAAGACGGGATACGAGGCGTCATGAACACTGAAGCTTTCTTT. Translating it yields CASSQDGIRGVMNTEAFF.

CDR3 region: CASSEAPTSGYNEQFF. CDR3 DNA sequence: TGTGCCAGCAGTGAAGCCCCCACTAGCGGCTACAATGAGCAGTTCTTC. The V gene is TRBV6-1, the J gene TRBJ2-1, with 8 bases matching TRBD2. CDR1 and CDR2 from the germline V gene are MNHNS and SASEGT. V shed 0 bases and J 3 bases; nucleotides not matched to a gene: 4. The CDR3 consists of 16 residues.